The 30 T cell receptor beta chains given below trace back to one sample, sequenced in a study of regulatory T cells in long-lasting Graves disease. Time point meaning: persistent/refractory GD, antithyroid drugs over 5 years with positive TRAb. Extracted PBMC RNA gave rise to the TCR library. The authors built TCR beta libraries using iRepertoire HTBI primers and Arm-PCR of CDR3 regions. TCRdb processed the multiplex PCR reads anew with MiXCR; each CDR3 protein has one entry. Among approximately 400,000 distinct CDR3 sequences listed, about 25% were seen once. The specimen was peripheral blood mononuclear cells (PBMCs), collected when the disease was refractory, from a patient treated with antithyroid drugs. Receptors were obtained from a female donor with Graves disease.

In this sample, this clonotype turned up many times. V usage is TRBV28 and J usage is TRBJ1-4; tentative D call: TRBD1 (5 bases). There are 16 residues in the CDR3. Germline V gives CDR1 MDHEN, CDR2 SYDVKM. The V end was cut by 5 bases, the J end by 3 bases, with 16 bases between. In DNA form, the CDR3 reads TGTGCCAGCAGTGCGGGACGGCTGCTGTCTAATGAAAAACTGTTTTTT. Translating it yields CASSAGRLLSNEKLFF.

V usage is TRBV6-2 or TRBV6-3 and J usage is TRBJ2-1; 7 nucleotides align to TRBD2. Germline CDR1 MNHEY, CDR2 SVGEGT. The CDR3 contains 14 residues. Germline trimming cut 4 bases from V and 2 bases from J; bases unmatched to any gene: 2. The CDR3 DNA follows: TGTGCCAGCAGTTGGGACTATGCCTACAATGAGCAGTTCTTC. Protein sequence: CASSWDYAYNEQFF.

The rearrangement joins TRBV19 to TRBJ2-1; 14 positions match TRBD2. Trimming removed 1 base from V and 15 bases from J; junction bases left unmatched: 5. The CDR3 loop spans 14 amino acids. The germline CDR1 and CDR2 sequences are LNHDA and SQIVND (reference sequence). In DNA form, the CDR3 reads TGTGCCAGTAGTATAGGGGGACTAGCGGGAGTTTTGTTCTTC. It specifies CASSIGGLAGVLFF.

This clonotype was counted between two and nine times. The chain couples TRBV7-9 to TRBJ2-7; TRBD1 might be the D (6 bases). This CDR3 contains 16 residues. Per germline, CDR1 SEHNR and CDR2 FQNEAQ (reference sequence). The V gene lost 5 bases and the J gene lost 3 bases, with 20 bases spanning the gap. In nucleotides, the CDR3 is TGTGCCAGCAGCCCCCGCCGGGACATCCCTGACTACGAGCAGTACTTC. Its protein is CASSPRRDIPDYEQYF.

The chain carries TRBV28 and TRBJ2-7, with D tentatively TRBD2 (5 bases). V was trimmed by 9 bases and J by 2 bases, leaving 14 bases between them. The CDR3 has 13 amino acids. Germline-derived CDR1 and CDR2 are MDHEN and SYDVKM. The CDR3 protein is CASIDYQTYEQYF. DNA for the CDR3: TGTGCCAGTATTGACTACCAGACCTACGAGCAGTACTTC.

The V call is TRBV10-3, the J call TRBJ2-2, with D unclear. Trimming removed 3 bases from V and 5 bases from J, with 13 bases in between. The CDR3 spans 15 residues. In germline, CDR1 is ENHRY, CDR2 SYGVKD. The CDR3 is CAISELLASTGELFF. The CDR3 nucleotides read TGTGCCATCAGTGAATTGTTGGCATCGACCGGGGAGCTGTTTTTT.

The table lists this clonotype with many counts. This rearrangement joins TRBV28 to TRBJ1-2; 9 positions match TRBD1. The CDR3 has 15 residues. After removal of 1 base from V and 2 bases from J, the junction contained 2 bases not matched to a gene. The germline V gene has CDR1 MDHEN and CDR2 SYDVKM. CDR3 nucleotide sequence: TGTGCCAGCAGTTTATCCGGACAGGGGAACTATGGCTACACCTTC. Amino acids: CASSLSGQGNYGYTF.

This clonotype was recorded only once. J is TRBJ1-3 and V is TRBV10-3; D is undetermined. CDR1 is ENHRY, CDR2 SYGVKD, per germline. V was shortened by 6 bases and J by 2 bases, with 11 bases between the two germline ends. The CDR3 sequence is 14 residues long. The CDR3 here is CAISLAITGNTIYF. In nucleotides, the CDR3 is TGTGCCATCAGCCTGGCCATTACTGGAAACACCATATATTTT.

This clonotype was recorded a few times. This chain connects TRBV29-1 to TRBJ1-1; TRBD1 matches 7 bases. CDR1 SQVTM and CDR2 ANQGSEA come from the germline V gene. The CDR3 has 12 amino acids. Trimming removed 4 bases from V and 5 bases from J; junction bases left unmatched: 4. This CDR3 is CSVGNRGTEAFF. CDR3 DNA sequence: TGCAGCGTTGGGAACAGGGGTACTGAAGCTTTCTTT.

This clonotype showed up just a few times. The V call is TRBV28, the J call TRBJ1-1; D is undetermined. Per the germline V gene, CDR1 is MDHEN and CDR2 is SYDVKM. This CDR3 has 14 residues. The V end lost 3 bases, the J end lost 6 bases, and 14 bases lay between the germline ends. The CDR3 DNA follows: TGTGCCAGCAGTTTTTCACTGACAAAACCTGAAGCTTTCTTT. Its protein is CASSFSLTKPEAFF.

This clonotype was picked up a small number of times. The chain joins TRBV24-1 to TRBJ2-7; TRBD2 agrees at 7 bases. Looked up from germline, CDR1 is KGHDR and CDR2 is SFDVKD. The CDR3 spans 14 residues. The trim removed 4 bases at V and 2 bases at J, leaving 4 bases unmatched. This CDR3 is CATSDRTRAYEQYF. Written as DNA, the CDR3 is TGTGCCACCAGTGACCGGACTAGAGCCTACGAGCAGTACTTC.

This clonotype was counted only a few times. The rearrangement uses TRBV5-1 and TRBJ2-7; D remains ambiguous. V dropped 0 bases and J dropped 8 bases, with 9 bases sitting between them. CDR1 and CDR2 from the germline V gene are SGHRS and YFSETQ. The CDR3 runs to 12 residues. The CDR3 loop is CASSLDRPKQYF. CDR3 DNA sequence: TGCGCCAGCAGCTTGGACAGACCGAAGCAGTACTTC.

This chain connects TRBV20-1 to TRBJ1-5; D perhaps matches TRBD1 (5 bases). The V and J ends lost 5 bases and 4 bases respectively, with 21 bases between them. Germline V gene lookup returns CDR1 DFQATT and CDR2 SNEGSKA (reference sequence). CDR3 size: 16 residues. The CDR3 nucleotides are TGCAGTGCTTCCCCCCCTAGGTCAGGGTATAATCAGCCCCAGCATTTT. Its protein is CSASPPRSGYNQPQHF.

This clonotype is a singleton in its sample. The CDR3 DNA reads TGTGCCAGCAGCCCCCCAGAGGGACTAGCGGGTCAGGAGCAGTTCTTC. It specifies CASSPPEGLAGQEQFF. The genes are TRBV6-1 and TRBJ2-1; 12 positions agree with TRBD2. This CDR3 contains 16 residues. J was trimmed by 10 bases and V by 6 bases; bases with no gene match: 13. The V gene's germline CDR1 is MNHNS and CDR2 SASEGT.

The sample holds a few counts of this clonotype. For the CDR3, the DNA is TGTGCCAGCAGCCAAATACAGGGGGCTGATGGCTACACCTTC. Residues: CASSQIQGADGYTF. V and J are TRBV3-1 and TRBJ1-2; 9 bases are a match to TRBD1. The CDR3 sequence is 14 residues long. CDR1 is LGHDT and CDR2 is YNNKEL in the germline V gene (reference sequence). V trimming: 2 bases; J trimming: 6 bases; junction bases outside the gene matches: 4.

This clonotype has just a few counts. The chain has TRBV19 and TRBJ2-7; TRBD2 matches 13 bases. The J segment lost 7 bases and the V segment lost 4 bases, leaving 7 bases of the junction unmatched. Germline V gene data show CDR1 as LNHDA and CDR2 as SQIVND (reference sequence). CDR3 length: 15 amino acids. In nucleotides, the CDR3 is TGTGCCAGTAGTACGGGACTAGCGGGAACGCCTGAGCAGTACTTC. This gives the protein CASSTGLAGTPEQYF.

This clonotype was counted once. This sequence joins TRBV5-1 and TRBJ1-2; the D is unclear. Trimming removed 1 base at V and 5 bases at J, with 9 bases between. CDR3 length: 13 residues. The germline V gene encodes CDR1 SGHRS and CDR2 YFSETQ. The CDR3 is CASSLPGEYGYTF. Written as DNA, the CDR3 is TGCGCCAGCAGCTTGCCGGGCGAGTATGGCTACACCTTC.

This clonotype has more than one count but fewer than ten. V and J are TRBV28 and TRBJ2-2; 9 nucleotides line up with TRBD1. Per germline, CDR1 MDHEN and CDR2 SYDVKM. V dropped 6 bases and J dropped 4; count of bases not matched to a gene: 6. CDR3 size: 15 residues. The CDR3 DNA reads as TGTGCCAGCAGACCCCGGACAGGGGTCACCGGGGAGCTGTTTTTT. Amino acids: CASRPRTGVTGELFF.

V and J are TRBV29-1 and TRBJ2-5, with a weak D call TRBD1 (5 bases). The length of the CDR3 is 13 residues. CDR1 is SQVTM, CDR2 ANQGSEA, per germline. V was cut by 4 bases and J by 1 base, with 10 bases left in between. Written as DNA, the CDR3 is TGCAGCGTTGCTATGGACACCCAAGAGACCCAGTACTTC. It translates to CSVAMDTQETQYF. The full variable domain, in which reference TRBV29-1 and TRBJ2-5 provide the parts outside the CDR3, is SAVISQKPSRDICQRGTSLTIQCQVDSQVTMMFWYRQQPGQSLTLIATANQGSEATYESGFVIDKFPISRPNLTFSTLTVSNMSPEDSSIYLCSVAMDTQETQYFGPGTRLLVL.

In this sample, this clonotype turned up many times. J is TRBJ2-5 and V is TRBV20-1; TRBD1 matches at 10 bases. The CDR3 length is 13 residues. The V and J ends lost 5 bases and 4 bases, in that order; junction bases with no gene match: 4. Germline V lookup: CDR1 DFQATT, CDR2 SNEGSKA (reference sequence). In DNA, the CDR3 is TGCAGTGCTCATAGACAGGGGGCAGAGACCCAGTACTTC. Residues: CSAHRQGAETQYF.

V gene TRBV6-2 or TRBV6-3 combines with J gene TRBJ2-7; D gene unclear. The ends were cut back, 0 bases at V and 6 bases at J, with 12 bases in the middle. The CDR3 covers 14 residues. Germline-derived CDR1 and CDR2 are MNHEY and SVGEGT. The CDR3 here is CASSYSPGPCEQYF. CDR3 in DNA: TGTGCCAGCAGTTACTCTCCCGGACCCTGCGAGCAGTACTTC.

Points on this clonotype: This may stem from a read error, because a much larger clone lies one nucleotide away. No conserved phenylalanine or tryptophan is present at the end of the CDR3, so a read error is the likely explanation. The chain uses TRBV2 and TRBJ2-3; TRBD2 matches 12 bases. There are 15 residues in the CDR3. Trimming took 7 bases from V and 7 from J; bases not matched to a gene: 9. The V gene's germline CDR1 is SNHLY and CDR2 FYNNEI. This CDR3 is CASTEGLAGSHTQYL. The CDR3 DNA reads TGTGCCAGCACCGAAGGACTAGCGGGATCTCATACGCAGTATCTT.

Comments on this clonotype: Just one base apart from a much larger clone, this may be a read error. The rearrangement uses TRBV20-1 and TRBJ1-2; TRBD1 is a possible D gene (5 bases). The CDR3 length is 13 residues. The germline V gene has CDR1 DFQATT and CDR2 SNEGSKA (reference sequence). The V end lost 5 bases, the J end lost 4 bases, and 14 bases lay between the germline ends. The CDR3 reads CSAPARGVYGYTF. The DNA for the CDR3 is TGCAGTGCTCCCGCAAGGGGCGTCTATGGCTACACCTTC.

DNA of the CDR3: TGTGCCAGCAGTCTCCGGACAGGGCACTACAATGAGCAGTTCTTC. Its protein is CASSLRTGHYNEQFF. This chain links TRBV2 with TRBJ2-1, with 8 positions matching TRBD1. CDR1 SNHLY and CDR2 FYNNEI come from the germline V gene. Trimming took 5 bases from V and 3 from J; bases not matched to a gene: 6. The CDR3 runs 15 residues.

The table lists this clonotype with many counts. The V and J genes are TRBV28 and TRBJ2-7; 12 bases agree with TRBD2. The CDR3 length is 15 residues. Looked up from germline, CDR1 is MDHEN and CDR2 is SYDVKM. J lost 5 bases, V lost 8 bases, and 10 bases had no gene match. The CDR3 region is CASCPSLAGGNEQYF. In nucleotides, the CDR3 is TGTGCCAGCTGTCCCTCCCTAGCGGGAGGGAACGAGCAGTACTTC. The full variable domain, its missing parts supplied by reference TRBV28 and TRBJ2-7, is DVKVTQSSRYLVKRTGEKVFLECVQDMDHENMFWYRQDPGLGLRLIYFSYDVKMKEKGDIPEGYSVSREKKERFSLILESASTNQTSMYLCASCPSLAGGNEQYFGPGTRLTVT.

As to this clonotype: At one boundary the junction diverges from the germline segment, which might be a read error. J is TRBJ2-5 and V is TRBV3-1; no firm D call. Germline V CDR1 and CDR2: LGHDT, YNNKEL (reference sequence). CDR3 length: 13 residues. The CDR3 nucleotides are TGTGCCAACAGCCCGACGGTCCAAGAGACCCAGTACTTC. This translates into CANSPTVQETQYF.

Note on this clonotype: With a much larger clone just one base away, this may be a read error. The V call is TRBV29-1, the J call TRBJ1-1; 7 positions match TRBD1. Trimming removed 3 bases from V and 4 bases from J; junction bases left unmatched: 5. The CDR3 covers 13 residues. Germline CDR1 SQVTM, CDR2 ANQGSEA. The DNA for the CDR3 is TGCAGCGTTGAGAAGGGGGCTGCCACTGAAGCTTTCTTT. It yields the protein CSVEKGAATEAFF.

The sample holds many counts of this clonotype. This chain links TRBV2 with TRBJ1-5; D perhaps matches TRBD1 (6 bases). Trimming shortened V by 6 bases and J by 0 bases, and 18 bases separated the two germline ends. The CDR3 runs 17 residues. The germline CDR1 and CDR2 sequences are SNHLY and FYNNEI. The CDR3 DNA reads TGTGCCAGCAGCCTAAGGGGGGCACGCAATAGCAATCAGCCCCAGCATTTT. Residues: CASSLRGARNSNQPQHF. The full variable domain, in which reference TRBV2 and TRBJ1-5 provide the parts outside the CDR3, is EPEVTQTPSHQVTQMGQEVILRCVPISNHLYFYWYRQILGQKVEFLVSFYNNEISEKSEIFDDQFSVERPDGSNFTLKIRSTKLEDSAMYFCASSLRGARNSNQPQHFGDGTRLSIL.

This clonotype has just a few counts. The chain links TRBV18 to TRBJ1-2; no firm D call. Germline CDR1 is KGHSH and CDR2 is LQKENI. V dropped 8 bases and J dropped 3 bases, with 13 bases sitting between them. This CDR3 comprises 13 residues. The CDR3 DNA sequence: TGTGCCAGCCCCGTGAGGAGTCACTATGGCTACACCTTC. Protein sequence: CASPVRSHYGYTF.

This clonotype was found a few times. The chain uses TRBV20-1 and TRBJ1-3, with 7 bases identical to TRBD1. This CDR3 region has 14 residues. CDR1 and CDR2 from the germline V gene are DFQATT and SNEGSKA (reference sequence). Trimming removed 4 bases from V and 2 bases from J; junction bases left unmatched: 5. The CDR3 region is CSATRQGPGNTIYF. CDR3 DNA sequence: TGCAGTGCTACCAGACAGGGCCCTGGAAACACCATATATTTT.